The T cell receptor beta chain described here comes from a study of radiotherapy plus CTLA-4 blockade in lung cancer. The repertoire was sequenced with immunoSEQ multiplex PCR; TCRdb's copy has only in-frame clones and lacks some. The data show about 33,000 clones, roughly four fifths seen once. Germline CDR1 MNHEY, CDR2 SVGAGI. After removal of 5 bases from V and 8 bases from J, the junction contained 1 base not matched to a gene. There are 13 residues in the CDR3. The chain joins TRBV6-5 to TRBJ1-6; 9 positions match TRBD1. This receptor was obtained from a human donor with non-small cell lung cancer that progressed on radiotherapy plus ipilimumab. Here the sequenced sample was peripheral blood, taken from a patient treated with radiotherapy plus ipilimumab. CDR3 protein: CASSRTGDSPLHF. CDR3 bases: TGTGCCAGCAGTAGGACAGGGGATTCACCCCTCCACTTT.